Listed here is a single T cell receptor (beta chain). Antigen specificity is unknown. From 5'RACE with constant-segment primers came TCR alpha and TCR beta cDNA libraries that carried sample barcodes and UMIs. TCRdb re-called the 5' RACE reads with MiXCR, one entry per CDR3 protein. The repertoire includes 580,000 or so distinct CDR3 sequences, roughly 17% of them detected once, and roughly 7.7% sits in the top ten. The sample is drawn from a study of T-cell memory formation after mild COVID-19. Overall study results and limits: The SARS-CoV-2 specificity of second-wave clones reaching peak at day 37 remained unverified. Day 15 to 85 contractors were CD4/CD8 balanced; later expanders leaned CD4+.

Trimming stripped 0 bases from V and 4 bases from J, with 10 bases between. CDR1 and CDR2 (germline): SGHRS, YFSETQ. This CDR3 has 14 residues. V is TRBV5-1 and J is TRBJ1-2, with unresolved D. This TCR derives from an adult woman who had mild COVID-19 (a few samples of this study predate the infection). Cell type and time point are not known. Material for sequencing was PBMCs or a T cell subset sorted from them (not recorded which). CDR3: CASSLGGAAYGYTF. The CDR3 bases are TGCGCCAGCAGCTTGGGGGGAGCGGCCTATGGCTACACCTTC.